This entry lists 18 T cell receptor beta chains sequenced from one sample in a study of control samples from healthy donors and cancer patients. The method was immunoSEQ multiplex PCR; TCRdb's version includes in-frame clones alone and lacks a portion of them. This sample has about 110,000 clones, with approximately 82% found just once. The sample comprised blood. The receptors were sampled from a man younger than 35 in good health.

The rearrangement links TRBV15 to TRBJ2-5; no reliable D call. Trimming removed 6 bases from V and 5 bases from J, with 16 bases in between. Germline V gene data show CDR1 as LNHNV and CDR2 as YYDKDF (reference sequence). This CDR3 has 14 residues. The CDR3 region is CATSRRQAIETQYF. CDR3 coding DNA: TGTGCCACCAGTAGGCGGCAGGCTATCGAGACCCAGTACTTC. Full variable domain (outside the CDR3, taken from reference TRBV15 and TRBJ2-5): DAMVIQNPRYQVTQFGKPVTLSCSQTLNHNVMYWYQQKSSQAPKLLFHYYDKDFNNEADTPDNFQSRRPNTSFCFLDIRSPGLGDTAMYLCATSRRQAIETQYFGPGTRLLVL.

The chain recombines TRBV7-2 with TRBJ1-4; 8 nucleotides agree with TRBD1. The CDR3 length is 17 residues. Trimming at V came to 6 bases and at J to 5 bases, leaving 14 bases not matched to a gene. The germline V gene encodes CDR1 SGHTA and CDR2 FQGNSA. The CDR3 loop is CASRGQGPNRVNEKLFF. The DNA of the CDR3 is TGTGCCAGCAGAGGACAGGGTCCCAATAGAGTCAATGAAAAACTGTTTTTT.

The chain uses TRBV28 and TRBJ1-1; 8 nucleotides match TRBD1. From germline, CDR1 is MDHEN and CDR2 SYDVKM. The CDR3 consists of 12 residues. J was trimmed by 7 bases and V by 5 bases; bases with no gene match: 3. CDR3 protein: CASSVGQVEAFF. Written as DNA, the CDR3 is TGTGCCAGCAGTGTGGGACAGGTTGAAGCTTTCTTT.

The V and J genes are TRBV28 and TRBJ1-2; D might be TRBD1 (6 bases). The germline V gene has CDR1 MDHEN and CDR2 SYDVKM. The CDR3 has 14 amino acids. V lost 5 bases and J lost 11, with 21 bases in between. The chain's CDR3 is CASSGKGGTALYTF. The DNA for the CDR3 is TGTGCCAGCAGTGGAAAAGGGGGGACGGCTCTTTACACCTTC.

The rearrangement uses TRBV13 and TRBJ2-2; the D gene could be TRBD1 or TRBD2 (6 bases each). This CDR3 has 16 residues. V was shortened by 2 bases and J by 6 bases, with 16 bases between the two germline ends. CDR1 and CDR2 (germline): PRHDT, FYEKMQ (reference sequence). The CDR3 loop reads CASSLRGALSAGELFF. The CDR3 nucleotides are TGTGCCAGCAGCTTAAGGGGGGCGTTGTCCGCCGGGGAGCTGTTTTTT.

The chain couples TRBV4-3 to TRBJ1-5, with D tentatively TRBD1 (5 bases). V gave up 0 bases and J gave up 7 bases, with 16 bases separating them. From germline, CDR1 is LGHNA and CDR2 YSLEER. The CDR3 contains 16 residues. CDR3 amino acids: CASSQDVTGRSQPQHF. The CDR3 DNA is TGCGCCAGCAGCCAAGATGTTACAGGCCGTTCACAGCCCCAGCATTTT.

The CDR3: CATLQERGYTF. Written as DNA, the CDR3 is TGTGCCACCTTACAGGAGCGCGGCTACACCTTC. The chain links TRBV27 to TRBJ1-2, with D possibly being TRBD1 (5 bases). Germline loops: CDR1 MNHEY, CDR2 SMNVEV (reference sequence). V was clipped by 10 bases and J by 8 bases, with 14 bases between them. This CDR3 comprises 11 residues.

J is TRBJ2-3 and V is TRBV7-9; D not certain. Trimming took 1 base from V and 7 from J, leaving 6 bases between them. This CDR3 has 12 amino acids. Germline V gene data show CDR1 as SEHNR and CDR2 as FQNEAQ (reference sequence). The CDR3 DNA reads TGTGCCAGCAGCTTAGAGGTCAATACGCAGTATTTT. The encoded protein is CASSLEVNTQYF. Full variable domain (missing parts from reference TRBV7-9 and TRBJ2-3): DTGVSQNPRHKITKRGQNVTFRCDPISEHNRLYWYRQTLGQGPEFLTYFQNEAQLEKSRLLSDRFSAERPKGSFSTLEIQRTEQGDSAMYLCASSLEVNTQYFGPGTRLTVL.

The chain has TRBV11-2 and TRBJ2-1; TRBD1 matches at 7 bases. After removal of 5 bases from V and 9 bases from J, the junction contained 13 bases not matched to a gene. The CDR3 loop spans 15 amino acids. Germline V gives CDR1 SGHAT, CDR2 FQNNGV. CDR3 amino acids: CASSDTFRTGAEQFF. The CDR3 DNA reads as TGTGCCAGCAGCGACACCTTCCGTACAGGGGCTGAGCAGTTCTTC.

The rearrangement joins TRBV5-4 to TRBJ1-2; D may be TRBD1 (6 bases). Deletions cut 5 bases from V and 4 bases from J, with 9 bases between. The CDR3 runs 12 residues. Germline V gene sequence: CDR1 SGHNT, CDR2 YYREEE (reference sequence). The CDR3 is CASSADSYGYTF. CDR3 coding DNA: TGTGCCAGCAGTGCGGACAGCTATGGCTACACCTTC.

This clone was observed a handful of times. This chain links TRBV28 with TRBJ1-1; D gene ambiguous. CDR1 is MDHEN and CDR2 is SYDVKM in the germline V gene. V lost 3 bases, J lost 2 bases, and 16 bases lay in between. The CDR3 has 16 amino acids. The CDR3 coding sequence is TGTGCCAGCAGTTTCATGATAGGGATTAGAAACACTGAAGCTTTCTTT. It is translated as CASSFMIGIRNTEAFF.

The rearrangement joins TRBV5-1 to TRBJ1-5; TRBD1 agrees at 9 bases. From germline, CDR1 is SGHRS and CDR2 YFSETQ. The CDR3 length is 16 residues. The J segment lost 7 bases and the V segment lost 4 bases, leaving 12 bases of the junction unmatched. CDR3 nucleotide sequence: TGCGCCAGCAGCATCGGGACAGGGAATGAGGTCCAGCCCCAGCATTTT. Translated, it gives CASSIGTGNEVQPQHF.

This clone was observed a few times. This sequence joins TRBV9 and TRBJ1-2; D perhaps matches TRBD1 (5 bases). From germline, CDR1 is SGDLS and CDR2 YYNGEE. V gave up 6 bases and J gave up 8 bases, with 17 bases separating them. The CDR3 extends over 13 amino acids. CDR3 sequence: CASTGRGPRGYTF. CDR3 nucleotides: TGTGCCAGCACGGGGCGGGGCCCTAGAGGCTACACCTTC.

The rearrangement uses TRBV12-3 or TRBV12-4 and TRBJ1-2, with TRBD1 as a possible D gene (6 bases). The CDR3 totals 13 residues. The V end lost 6 bases, the J end lost 4 bases, and 12 bases lay between the germline ends. The CDR3 sequence: CASSTDSLYGYTF. CDR3 nucleotides: TGTGCCAGCAGCACGGACAGTCTCTATGGCTACACCTTC.

V and J are TRBV27 and TRBJ1-6; D call uncertain. The CDR3 loop spans 16 amino acids. CDR1 is MNHEY and CDR2 is SMNVEV in the germline V gene (reference sequence). V was trimmed by 6 bases and J by 4 bases, leaving 16 bases between them. CDR3 nucleotide sequence: TGTGCCAGCAGCACCACCGGGTTAACATATAATTCACCCCTCCACTTT. Its protein is CASSTTGLTYNSPLHF.

This chain links TRBV3-1 (or the pseudogene TRBV3-2) with TRBJ2-6; D may be TRBD2 (6 bases). CDR3 length equals 16 residues. Germline CDR1 is LGHDT and CDR2 is YNNKEL (reference sequence). V was cut by 6 bases and J by 0 bases, with 12 bases left in between. The CDR3 DNA follows: TGTGCCAGCAGGGGGGGACTCAGCTCTGGGGCCAACGTCCTGACTTTC. It is translated as CASRGGLSSGANVLTF.

This clone came up once. V and J are TRBV5-4 and TRBJ2-5, with 10 bases that match TRBD2. The trim removed 3 bases at V and 4 bases at J, leaving 15 bases unmatched. Germline V gene lookup returns CDR1 SGHNT and CDR2 YYREEE (reference sequence). The CDR3 runs to 18 residues. CDR3 amino acids: CASSSRVLAGTAAETQYF. The DNA of the CDR3 is TGTGCCAGCAGCTCTCGGGTACTAGCGGGGACCGCCGCAGAGACCCAGTACTTC.

There are a few counts of this clone. The chain has TRBV19 and TRBJ1-5, with TRBD1 as a possible D gene (5 bases). The germline V gene encodes CDR1 LNHDA and CDR2 SQIVND (reference sequence). The length of the CDR3 is 15 residues. Between the trimmed V and J ends, which lost 6 bases and 2 bases, there was a span of 14 bases. The CDR3 DNA reads TGTGCCAGTAGGAAGGGACGGCGGGGCAATCAGCCCCAGCATTTT. This translates into CASRKGRRGNQPQHF.